A selection of T cell receptor beta chains follows, all from one sample in a study of T cell responses to AZD1222 COVID-19 vaccine. The repertoire was sequenced with immunoSEQ multiplex PCR; TCRdb's copy has only in-frame clones and lacks some. The sample holds about 140,000 clones, 85% to 95% seen once. This sample comprised peripheral blood, obtained on day 0 of AZD1222 vaccination. These receptors were collected from an adult in good health. CDR3s include the opening cysteine and the closing phenylalanine or tryptophan. The order of the fields is J gene, D gene, V gene, clone size, CDR3 DNA, CDR3 protein. The D gene is left open where the match is weak. Some rows have no size entry. The others give once, few or many, or a class for an expanded clone.

j_call: TRBJ2-5
d_call: -
v_call: TRBV4-1
clone_size: once
cdr3_nt: TGCGCCAGCAGCCAAGATTGGGAGACCCAGTACTTC
cdr3_aa: CASSQDWETQYF

j_call: TRBJ2-1
d_call: -
v_call: TRBV14
clone_size: -
cdr3_nt: TGTGCCAGCGGGTATCAGGGGCAGGATGAGCAGTTCTTC
cdr3_aa: CASGYQGQDEQFF

j_call: TRBJ1-1
d_call: -
v_call: TRBV10-3
clone_size: -
cdr3_nt: TGTGCCATCAGTGATAAGTGGGACACTGGAATGAACACTGAAGCTTTCTTT
cdr3_aa: CAISDKWDTGMNTEAFF

j_call: TRBJ1-1
d_call: -
v_call: TRBV20-1
clone_size: -
cdr3_nt: TGCAGTGCTACTGACCTCGGCTTAACGACTGAAGCTTTCTTT
cdr3_aa: CSATDLGLTTEAFF

j_call: TRBJ2-7
d_call: -
v_call: TRBV19
clone_size: -
cdr3_nt: TGTGCCAGTCAAGCCGATAACTCCTACGAGCAGTACTTC
cdr3_aa: CASQADNSYEQYF

j_call: TRBJ1-1
d_call: TRBD1
v_call: TRBV27
clone_size: -
cdr3_nt: TGTGCCAGCAGGGACAGGGGATCTGTGAACACTGAAGCTTTCTTT
cdr3_aa: CASRDRGSVNTEAFF

j_call: TRBJ2-2
d_call: -
v_call: TRBV6-2/TRBV6-3
clone_size: -
cdr3_nt: TGTGCCAGCAGTTCTGGGCTCACCGGGGAGCTGTTTTTT
cdr3_aa: CASSSGLTGELFF

j_call: TRBJ2-7
d_call: -
v_call: TRBV4-2
clone_size: -
cdr3_nt: TGTGCCAGCAGCCAAGATACCTCCCGACCGTTGCTCGAGCAGTACTTC
cdr3_aa: CASSQDTSRPLLEQYF

j_call: TRBJ1-1
d_call: -
v_call: TRBV6-2/TRBV6-3
clone_size: -
cdr3_nt: TGTGCCAGCAGTTCCGTTGTGGGCACTGAAGCTTTCTTT
cdr3_aa: CASSSVVGTEAFF

j_call: TRBJ2-2
d_call: -
v_call: TRBV25-1
clone_size: -
cdr3_nt: TGTGCCAGCAGTGAACTCCCGACTAACACCGGGGAGCTGTTTTTT
cdr3_aa: CASSELPTNTGELFF

j_call: TRBJ1-2
d_call: -
v_call: TRBV6-2/TRBV6-3
clone_size: -
cdr3_nt: TGTGCCAGCAGTTTATCGGACAGAACTAACTATGGCTACACCTTC
cdr3_aa: CASSLSDRTNYGYTF

j_call: TRBJ2-5
d_call: -
v_call: TRBV7-9
clone_size: -
cdr3_nt: TGTGCCAGCAGCCGGGTGGGGGAGACCCAGTACTTC
cdr3_aa: CASSRVGETQYF

j_call: TRBJ1-6
d_call: -
v_call: TRBV5-1
clone_size: -
cdr3_nt: TGCGCCAGCAGCCTCAAGGGCTCCTATAATTCACCCCTCCACTTT
cdr3_aa: CASSLKGSYNSPLHF

j_call: TRBJ2-7
d_call: -
v_call: TRBV15
clone_size: once
cdr3_nt: TGTGCCACCAGCAGAGAAAAGGGTGTCTACGAGCAGTACTTC
cdr3_aa: CATSREKGVYEQYF

j_call: TRBJ2-2
d_call: -
v_call: TRBV24-1
clone_size: -
cdr3_nt: TGTGCCACCTCCGCGGGGTATATCGGGGAGCTGTTTTTT
cdr3_aa: CATSAGYIGELFF

j_call: TRBJ2-2
d_call: TRBD2
v_call: TRBV11-3
clone_size: -
cdr3_nt: TGTGCCAGCAGTTGGACTAGCGGGGGGTCCGCACCAGGGGAGCTGTTTTTT
cdr3_aa: CASSWTSGGSAPGELFF

j_call: TRBJ2-1
d_call: -
v_call: TRBV30
clone_size: -
cdr3_nt: TGTGCCCAGGGGGGCTACAATGAGCAGTTCTTC
cdr3_aa: CAQGGYNEQFF

j_call: TRBJ1-1
d_call: -
v_call: TRBV6-5
clone_size: -
cdr3_nt: TGTGCCAGCAGTTTCCTACCGACAGCTCCGAACACTGAAGCTTTCTTT
cdr3_aa: CASSFLPTAPNTEAFF

j_call: TRBJ1-1
d_call: -
v_call: TRBV27
clone_size: -
cdr3_nt: TGTGCCAGCAGCCCGAGACAACAGGACACTGAAGCTTTCTTT
cdr3_aa: CASSPRQQDTEAFF

j_call: TRBJ2-2
d_call: -
v_call: TRBV14
clone_size: -
cdr3_nt: TGTGCCAGCAGCCAAGAGGGGGGGCCCGGGGAGCTGTTTTTT
cdr3_aa: CASSQEGGPGELFF

j_call: TRBJ1-5
d_call: TRBD1
v_call: TRBV6-5
clone_size: -
cdr3_nt: TGTGCCAGCAGTCGCCGGGACAGGGCTCAGCCCCAGCATTTT
cdr3_aa: CASSRRDRAQPQHF

j_call: TRBJ1-2
d_call: -
v_call: TRBV29-1
clone_size: -
cdr3_nt: TGCAGCGTCCACAGATCGGACAGAGCTACGAACTATGGCTACACCTTC
cdr3_aa: CSVHRSDRATNYGYTF

j_call: TRBJ2-3
d_call: -
v_call: TRBV7-3
clone_size: -
cdr3_nt: TGTGCCAGCAGCTTAGTGGGGGGCCCTTCTAGCACAGATACGCAGTATTTT
cdr3_aa: CASSLVGGPSSTDTQYF

j_call: TRBJ1-3
d_call: -
v_call: TRBV18
clone_size: few
cdr3_nt: TGTGCCAGCTCACCACCAAATCGGCCCTCTGGAAACACCATATATTTT
cdr3_aa: CASSPPNRPSGNTIYF

j_call: TRBJ2-5
d_call: TRBD2
v_call: TRBV3-1/TRBV3-2
clone_size: once
cdr3_nt: TGTGCCAGCAGCCGGGGACTAGGGGGTCGCACCCAGTACTTC
cdr3_aa: CASSRGLGGRTQYF

j_call: TRBJ2-7
d_call: -
v_call: TRBV4-2
clone_size: -
cdr3_nt: TGTGCCAGCAGCCAAGATATGCTGTCAACCTACGAGCAGTACTTC
cdr3_aa: CASSQDMLSTYEQYF

j_call: TRBJ1-1
d_call: TRBD1
v_call: TRBV5-4
clone_size: -
cdr3_nt: TGTGCCAGCAGGACAGGGGTGGCGAACACTGAAGCTTTCTTT
cdr3_aa: CASRTGVANTEAFF

j_call: TRBJ2-2
d_call: -
v_call: TRBV28
clone_size: -
cdr3_nt: TGTGCCAGCCTTTTGCAAGTGCCCGGGGAGCTGTTTTTT
cdr3_aa: CASLLQVPGELFF

j_call: TRBJ2-3
d_call: TRBD2
v_call: TRBV15
clone_size: -
cdr3_nt: TGTGCCACCAGCGTCAGGACTAGCGGGGGTGGAGATACGCAGTATTTT
cdr3_aa: CATSVRTSGGGDTQYF

j_call: TRBJ2-5
d_call: TRBD2
v_call: TRBV7-2
clone_size: -
cdr3_nt: TGTGCCAGCAGCCCAGGGACTAGCTCGGGACGAGAGACCCAGTACTTC
cdr3_aa: CASSPGTSSGRETQYF

j_call: TRBJ1-2
d_call: TRBD1
v_call: TRBV28
clone_size: -
cdr3_nt: TGTGCCAGCCTACAGGGGCCCCGATTTTATGGCTACACCTTC
cdr3_aa: CASLQGPRFYGYTF

j_call: TRBJ2-3
d_call: -
v_call: TRBV18
clone_size: -
cdr3_nt: TGTGCCAGCTCACGTAACAGCTGGGGAGATACGCAGTATTTT
cdr3_aa: CASSRNSWGDTQYF

j_call: TRBJ1-1
d_call: TRBD1
v_call: TRBV10-2
clone_size: -
cdr3_nt: TGCGCCAGCAGTGAGGGGGACAGGGGGTGGACTGAAGCTTTCTTT
cdr3_aa: CASSEGDRGWTEAFF

j_call: TRBJ1-3
d_call: -
v_call: TRBV2
clone_size: -
cdr3_nt: TGTGCCAGCAGTCCACATTGGGCCACCATATATTTT
cdr3_aa: CASSPHWATIYF

j_call: TRBJ1-4
d_call: -
v_call: TRBV10-1
clone_size: -
cdr3_nt: TGCGCCAGCAGCGGACTGAGAGAAAAACTGTTTTTT
cdr3_aa: CASSGLREKLFF

j_call: TRBJ2-1
d_call: -
v_call: TRBV19
clone_size: once
cdr3_nt: TGTGCCAGTAGTATCAGGGGACTCATCAATGAGCAGTTCTTC
cdr3_aa: CASSIRGLINEQFF

j_call: TRBJ1-1
d_call: TRBD1
v_call: TRBV19
clone_size: -
cdr3_nt: TGTGCCAGTAGTCCGCGAGGGACAGGCCTGAACACTGAAGCTTTCTTT
cdr3_aa: CASSPRGTGLNTEAFF

j_call: TRBJ1-1
d_call: -
v_call: TRBV6-5
clone_size: once
cdr3_nt: TGTGCCGCCACGCTTTCGAACACTGAAGCTTTCTTT
cdr3_aa: CAATLSNTEAFF

j_call: TRBJ1-6
d_call: -
v_call: TRBV6-5
clone_size: once
cdr3_nt: TGTGCCAGCAGTTACACGTCAGGGCATTCACCCCTCCACTTT
cdr3_aa: CASSYTSGHSPLHF

j_call: TRBJ2-1
d_call: -
v_call: TRBV5-1
clone_size: -
cdr3_nt: TGCGCCAGCAGCTTGTCCTCCTACAATGAGCAGTTCTTC
cdr3_aa: CASSLSSYNEQFF

j_call: TRBJ2-5
d_call: -
v_call: TRBV20-1
clone_size: -
cdr3_nt: TGCAGTGCTAGTGTCCTCGACCAAGAGACCCAGTACTTC
cdr3_aa: CSASVLDQETQYF

j_call: TRBJ1-1
d_call: -
v_call: TRBV19
clone_size: -
cdr3_nt: TGTGCCAGTAGTATAGTCCCCAGGCAGCTCAACACTGAAGCTTTCTTT
cdr3_aa: CASSIVPRQLNTEAFF

j_call: TRBJ1-1
d_call: TRBD1
v_call: TRBV19
clone_size: -
cdr3_nt: TGTGCCAGTAGAACAGGGGTGGAGTGGGACACTGAAGCTTTCTTT
cdr3_aa: CASRTGVEWDTEAFF

j_call: TRBJ2-3
d_call: TRBD1
v_call: TRBV7-9
clone_size: few
cdr3_nt: TGTGCCGGAGCTGTGGGACAGATCACAGATACGCAGTATTTT
cdr3_aa: CAGAVGQITDTQYF

j_call: TRBJ2-1
d_call: TRBD1
v_call: TRBV7-6
clone_size: once
cdr3_nt: TGTGCCAGCAGCTTAGCGCCGACAGGGGGAAAGTTCTTC
cdr3_aa: CASSLAPTGGKFF

j_call: TRBJ2-3
d_call: TRBD2
v_call: TRBV27
clone_size: -
cdr3_nt: TGTGCCAGCAGTCCAAACCTCGTAGCGGGGGGCGGTACGCAGTATTTT
cdr3_aa: CASSPNLVAGGGTQYF

j_call: TRBJ2-7
d_call: -
v_call: TRBV15
clone_size: -
cdr3_nt: TGTGCCACCAGCAGAGGGGGGGAGCTCTACGAGCAGTACTTC
cdr3_aa: CATSRGGELYEQYF

j_call: TRBJ2-3
d_call: -
v_call: TRBV6-5
clone_size: -
cdr3_nt: TGTGCCAGCAGTTACACGGGGGCCGTTACAGATACGCAGTATTTT
cdr3_aa: CASSYTGAVTDTQYF

j_call: TRBJ1-5
d_call: -
v_call: TRBV3-1/TRBV3-2
clone_size: -
cdr3_nt: TGTGCCAGCAGCCAAGGGTCCACATCCCAGCCCCAGCATTTT
cdr3_aa: CASSQGSTSQPQHF

j_call: TRBJ1-1
d_call: -
v_call: TRBV9
clone_size: -
cdr3_nt: TGTGCCAGCGGAGCCCAGGGTCTAATGAACACTGAAGCTTTCTTT
cdr3_aa: CASGAQGLMNTEAFF

j_call: TRBJ1-5
d_call: TRBD1
v_call: TRBV27
clone_size: -
cdr3_nt: TGTGCCAGCAGTCTTTCATACGGGACAGGGAAATATAGCAATCAGCCCCAGCATTTT
cdr3_aa: CASSLSYGTGKYSNQPQHF

j_call: TRBJ2-7
d_call: -
v_call: TRBV29-1
clone_size: -
cdr3_nt: TGCAGCGTTGCCAAATCTTACTACGAGCAGTACTTC
cdr3_aa: CSVAKSYYEQYF

j_call: TRBJ2-7
d_call: -
v_call: TRBV6-5
clone_size: -
cdr3_nt: TGTGCCAGCATGAGGGGTCGAACAGGGTTTTACGAGCAGTACTTC
cdr3_aa: CASMRGRTGFYEQYF